The T cell receptor beta chain described here comes from a study of patients and donors after allogeneic stem cell transplantation. Only a few counts were recorded for this clonotype. This CDR3 has 14 amino acids. TCRdb re-analysed the RT-PCR reads in MiXCR, keeping a single row per CDR3 protein. The table records 410,000 or so distinct CDR3 sequences, more than 15% of them present only once. The genes are TRBV21-1 and TRBJ1-1. TRBV21-1 is a documented pseudogene. The sequence derives from a human donor who was either an allogeneic HSCT recipient or a stem cell or donor lymphocyte infusion donor (not recorded which). It is not recorded whose cells these are; they may come from a transplant donor. Material: blood, either unsorted or a sorted T cell fraction (not recorded which). CDR3 nucleotide sequence: TGTGCCAGCAGCAAATATTCTCAGGTTTTAAAAGCTTTCTTT. The encoded protein is CASSKYSQVLKAFF.